What follows describes a single T cell receptor (beta chain). Germline CDR1 is DFQATT and CDR2 is SNEGSKA (reference sequence). CDR3 length: 14 residues. Trimming took 5 bases from V and 1 from J; bases not matched to a gene: 7. This specimen belongs to a study of blood T cells in healthy people across ages. Primers used in a second PCR of about 7 to 11 cycles were a sample-barcoded 5' primer and a J-beta primer mix. A single record per CDR3 protein comes from TCRdb applying MiXCR to the 5' RACE reads. The sample has about 970,000 distinct CDR3 sequences, 45% to 60% seen once. This TCR derives from a woman in her sixties or seventies in good health. Material: blood. The chain combines TRBV20-1 with TRBJ1-1; TRBD1 agrees at 7 bases. The CDR3 loop reads CSAFSGQQNTEAFF. The CDR3 coding sequence is TGCAGTGCTTTTTCGGGACAGCAGAACACTGAAGCTTTCTTT.